This TCR beta chain was found in a study of beta chain features in type 1 diabetes. Study background: Cells sorted and examined across all samples totaled nearly 110,000,000.

Reverse transcribing all isolated RNA meant expressed TCRB transcripts were sequenced. Assay: immunoSEQ multiplex PCR; the TCRdb copy retains only in-frame clones and omits some. The table has 200,000 to 250,000 clones, about 10% seen once. Material: naive CD4+ T cells from blood. The receptor's source is a woman aged 18-29 years in good health.

The CDR3 coding sequence is TGTGCTAGTGGCCCGGGACAGGGCGGCACCTTC. This sequence encodes CASGPGQGGTF. V gene TRBV12-5 combines with J gene TRBJ1-2; TRBD1 aligns across 9 bases. V shed 6 bases, J shed 13 bases, and the junction held 6 bases outside the gene matches. This CDR3 contains 11 residues. Germline V gene lookup returns CDR1 LGHNT and CDR2 FRNRAP.